The sequence of this T cell receptor (beta chain) was determined in a study of blood T cell repertoires in COVID-19. Study-level information: Acute and convalescent COVID-19 specimens originated in the United States, Italy and Spain. Sample material is recorded as cDNA or gDNA derived from T cells, B-cell-depleted T cells, or PBMCs.

Produced via immunoSEQ multiplex PCR; TCRdb's table is partial and in-frame only. The sample has under 200,000 clones, roughly 80% seen once. V lost 4 bases and J lost 6; bases outside the gene matches: 16. The germline gives CDR1 LGHNA, CDR2 YSLEER. The CDR3 totals 17 residues. This chain joins TRBV4-3 and TRBJ1-2; 8 bases map to TRBD1. This receptor was obtained from a woman of 80 years or more with acute or convalescent COVID-19. What was sequenced was peripheral blood. The CDR3 nucleotides are TGCGCCAGCAGCCCCCACCGGGCAGGGGGCGGTAAGGATGGCTACACCTTC. Translating gives CASSPHRAGGGKDGYTF.